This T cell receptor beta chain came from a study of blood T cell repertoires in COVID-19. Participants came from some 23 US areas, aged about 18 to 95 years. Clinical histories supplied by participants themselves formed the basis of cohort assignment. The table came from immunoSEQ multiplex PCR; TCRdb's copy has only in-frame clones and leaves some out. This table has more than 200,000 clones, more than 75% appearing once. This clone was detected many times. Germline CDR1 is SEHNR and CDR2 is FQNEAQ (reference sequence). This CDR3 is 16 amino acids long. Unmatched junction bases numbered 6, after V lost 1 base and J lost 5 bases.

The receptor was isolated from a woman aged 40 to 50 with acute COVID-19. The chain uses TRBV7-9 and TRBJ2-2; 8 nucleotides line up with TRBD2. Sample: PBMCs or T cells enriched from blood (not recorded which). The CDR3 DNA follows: TGTGCCAGCAGCTTAGTCAGCGGGAGTGGAACCGGGGAGCTGTTTTTT. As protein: CASSLVSGSGTGELFF.